This TCR beta chain originates from a study of shared clonotypes between healthy human individuals (TCRdb year 2020). Study-level background: A couple of women and a few men aged 18 to 49 years were included in the cohort. Between about 0.8 and 9.5 billion PBMCs per donor were obtained by leukapheresis. To increase sequencing depth and limit assay-specific biases, TCR repertoire library preparation and sequencing were carried out by different laboratories using diverse techniques. For each donor, CD4 naive and CD4 memory were each given three plates, CD8 naive was given two plates, and CD8 memory was given one plate. The study deeply sequenced blood TCR repertoires of about 5 healthy adults to estimate repertoire size and the extent of clonotype sharing between individuals.

TCR CDR3 regions were amplified from genomic DNA by multiplex PCR using the deep immunoSEQ assay. Extracted genomic DNA from each cell subset was distributed evenly across all wells of several immunoSEQ 96-well plates, and each plate was treated as a replicate. For sorted subsets, each replicate PCR was loaded with roughly 190 ng genomic DNA, equivalent to some 31,000 T cell genomes. Purified libraries were quantified with a Qubit 3.0 fluorometer, sized on a Bioanalyzer 2100, and re-quantified with the KAPA Library Quantification kit. Every immunoSEQ 96-well plate was sequenced on a dedicated single-read 150-cycle Illumina NextSeq 550 flow cell. The study's own analysis went as follows. Because only junctional sequences without quality scores were contained in the immunoSEQ output, filtering matching that applied to full-length reads could not be performed. To assign V/J genes and CDR3, sequences were annotated against IMGT germline references using PyIR, a Python wrapper for IgBLAST v1.9. Reads with weak V/J assignments (E-value above 1e-6), missing CDR3, stop codons, out-of-frame junctions, or ambiguous translated residues were removed. A V3J clonotype was defined by an identical inferred V gene, J gene, and CDR3 amino acid sequence. To compute the percentage overlap between repertoires, the number of shared unique clonotypes was divided by the size of the smaller repertoire. Three approaches were used to assess repertoire richness: RTK rarefaction, the Chao1 estimator, and Recon v2.1 estimates of unobserved clonotypes. OLGA was used to compute generation probabilities for all TCRbeta clonotypes that the gDNA method yielded from a few donors. TCRdb took this table from immuneACCESS and kept in-frame rearrangements with V and J called. Such tables lack part of the clones; where checked against another copy, unresolved V genes explain under half of the gap, and the rest is unexplained. The V and J calls and clone size are taken from that table; D and trimming were inferred from the DNA. Recorded for this sample are around 940,000 clones; approximately 80% of them occurred a single time. The ten largest clones represent over 1.3% of the sample.

The research as a whole found: Pairwise subsampling indicated that sequencing depth was expected to affect the degree of clonotype sharing among donors. Compared with non-shared clonotypes, clonotypes shared by all four sorted-subset donors had higher generation probabilities. Larger estimated clonotype richness was generally found for naive subsets than for memory subsets. Sampling was restricted to blood, and TCR repertoires in tissue are likely to differ from TCR repertoires in blood. Even with the large sequencing depth, rarefaction of the sorted-subset datasets indicated that sequencing was incomplete. The genetic and exposure-history diversity represented was limited by the small number of donors. Sharing across a few donors was observed for approximately 5% of naive CD4, 3% to 3.5% of naive CD8, over 2% of memory CD4, and around 0.44% of memory CD8 clonotypes.

Here V drops 5 bases and J drops 0 bases, and the junction holds 5 bases not matched to any gene. The CDR3 covers 15 residues, taking in both the cysteine and the phenylalanine. The retained sequence is limited to the CDR3, 45 bases, with the frame set at the first base. The CDR1 and CDR2 encoded by the germline V gene are LGHNA and YSLEER. Healthy HIV-negative adults with no recently reported acute infections or vaccinations were included as donors. Every donor was a Caucasian adult living in Nashville, Tennessee, USA. Magnetic negative selection was used to enrich CD4+ T cells, after which naive cells were positively selected on CD45RA and the negative fraction became the memory subset. Blood was collected by leukapheresis, and PBMCs were isolated by Ficoll-Histopaque density gradient centrifugation and then cryopreserved in liquid nitrogen vapor phase. Analytical flow cytometry was used to check the purity and quantity of each magnetically sorted T cell population. Genomic DNA was isolated from each sorted fraction and quantified by UV absorbance on a Nanodrop 2000c.

This clone was seen only a few times. Its antigen remains unidentified. No much larger clone exists at a distance of one base, and base qualities are not known. This TCR was recovered from a man between 18 and 35 years old in good health. The chain employs TRBV4-3 and TRBJ1-2; the junction holds 8 bases that match TRBD1. The source material was memory CD4+ T cells sorted from blood. This sample's cell subset or site label indicates: CD45RA-negative fraction. The CDR3 amino acid sequence is: CASSSRTGPNYGYTF. The sequence in DNA is TGCGCCAGCAGCTCACGGACAGGGCCTAACTATGGCTACACCTTC.